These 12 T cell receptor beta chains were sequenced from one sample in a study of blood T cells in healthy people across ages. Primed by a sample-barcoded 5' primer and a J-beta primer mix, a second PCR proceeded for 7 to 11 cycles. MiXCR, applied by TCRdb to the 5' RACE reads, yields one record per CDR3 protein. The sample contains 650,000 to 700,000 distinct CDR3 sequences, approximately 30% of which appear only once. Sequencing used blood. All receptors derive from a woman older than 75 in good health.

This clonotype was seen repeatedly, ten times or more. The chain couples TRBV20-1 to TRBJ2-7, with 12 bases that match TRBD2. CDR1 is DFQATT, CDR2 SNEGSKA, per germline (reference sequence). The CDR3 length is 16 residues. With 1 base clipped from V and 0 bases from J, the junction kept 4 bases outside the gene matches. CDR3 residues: CSARGLAGANSYEQYF. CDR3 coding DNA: TGCAGTGCTAGAGGACTAGCGGGGGCTAACTCCTACGAGCAGTACTTC.

The CDR3 DNA reads as TGCAGTGCCGCGGAGATAGACGGGCCCTACGAGCAGTACTTC. It encodes CSAAEIDGPYEQYF. V gene TRBV20-1 combines with J gene TRBJ2-4; no reliable D call. The last part of the DNA fits TRBJ2-7 better; the J call may be wrong. CDR1 and CDR2 from the germline V gene are DFQATT and SNEGSKA (reference sequence). The CDR3 length is 14 residues.

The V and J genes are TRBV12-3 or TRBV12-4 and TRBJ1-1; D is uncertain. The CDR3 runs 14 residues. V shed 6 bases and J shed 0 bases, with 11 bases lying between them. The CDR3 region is CASRPDGMNTEAFF. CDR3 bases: TGTGCCAGCAGGCCCGACGGGATGAACACTGAAGCTTTCTTT.

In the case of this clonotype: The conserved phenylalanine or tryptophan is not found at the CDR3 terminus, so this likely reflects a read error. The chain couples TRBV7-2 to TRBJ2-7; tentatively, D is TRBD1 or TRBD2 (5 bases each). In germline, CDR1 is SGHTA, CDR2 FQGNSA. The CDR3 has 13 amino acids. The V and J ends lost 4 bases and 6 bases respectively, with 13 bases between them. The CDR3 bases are TGTGCCAGCAGCTATTCCTCGGGGACCGAGCAGTACTTA. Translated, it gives CASSYSSGTEQYL.

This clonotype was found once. CDR3 sequence (DNA): TGTGCCAGCAAGTCGGACAGGGGATACAGCACTGAAGCTTTCTTT. Protein: CASKSDRGYSTEAFF. This sequence joins TRBV6-5 and TRBJ1-1, with TRBD1 identical over 9 bases. This CDR3 comprises 15 residues. Trimming removed 7 bases from V and 4 bases from J; junction bases left unmatched: 10. Per the germline V gene, CDR1 is MNHEY and CDR2 is SVGAGI.

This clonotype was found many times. The CDR3 region is CASSPDGRGYTF. The CDR3 DNA sequence: TGTGCCAGCAGCCCGGACGGGAGGGGCTACACCTTC. The chain carries TRBV12-3 or TRBV12-4 and TRBJ1-2; D remains unclear. This CDR3 is 12 amino acids long. V was pared by 6 bases and J by 8 bases, with 13 bases between.

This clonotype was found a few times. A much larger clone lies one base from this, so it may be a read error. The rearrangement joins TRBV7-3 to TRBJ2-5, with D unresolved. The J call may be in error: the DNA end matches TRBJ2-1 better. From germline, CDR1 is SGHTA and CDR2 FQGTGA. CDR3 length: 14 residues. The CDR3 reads CASSLGSGTETQFF. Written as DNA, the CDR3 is TGTGCCAGCAGCTTGGGGTCAGGTACAGAGACCCAGTTCTTC.

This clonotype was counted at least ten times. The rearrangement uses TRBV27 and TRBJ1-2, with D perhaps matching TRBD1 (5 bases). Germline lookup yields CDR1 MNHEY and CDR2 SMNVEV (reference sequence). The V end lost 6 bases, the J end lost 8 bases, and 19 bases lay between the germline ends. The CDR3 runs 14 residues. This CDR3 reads CASRSGLGAVGYTF. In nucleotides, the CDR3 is TGTGCCAGCAGGTCAGGTCTCGGGGCCGTCGGCTACACCTTC.

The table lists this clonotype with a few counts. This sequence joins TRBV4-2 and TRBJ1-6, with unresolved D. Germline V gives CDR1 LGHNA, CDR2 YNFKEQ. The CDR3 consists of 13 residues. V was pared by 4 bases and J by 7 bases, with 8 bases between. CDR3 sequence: CASSPTENSPLHF. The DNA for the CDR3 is TGTGCCAGCAGCCCGACGGAAAATTCACCCCTCCACTTT.

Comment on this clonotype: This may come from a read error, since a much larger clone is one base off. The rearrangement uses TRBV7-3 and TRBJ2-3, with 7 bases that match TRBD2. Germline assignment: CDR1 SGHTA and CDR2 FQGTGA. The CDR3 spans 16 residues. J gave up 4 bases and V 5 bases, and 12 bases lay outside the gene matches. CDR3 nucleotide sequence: TGTGCCAGCAGCCCCACGGGGGGACCAGCCCCAGATACGCAGTATTTT. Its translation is CASSPTGGPAPDTQYF.

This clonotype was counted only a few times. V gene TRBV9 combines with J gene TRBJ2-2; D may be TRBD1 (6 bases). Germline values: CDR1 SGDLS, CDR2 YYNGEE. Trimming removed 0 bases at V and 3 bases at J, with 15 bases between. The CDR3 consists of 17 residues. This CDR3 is CASSVGPDRTHTGELFF. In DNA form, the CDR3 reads TGTGCCAGCAGCGTAGGACCGGACAGAACTCACACCGGGGAGCTGTTTTTT.

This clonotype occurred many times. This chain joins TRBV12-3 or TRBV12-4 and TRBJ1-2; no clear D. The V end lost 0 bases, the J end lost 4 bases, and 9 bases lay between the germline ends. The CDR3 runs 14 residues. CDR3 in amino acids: CASSLARGPYGYTF. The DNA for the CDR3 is TGTGCCAGCAGTTTAGCGCGAGGACCCTATGGCTACACCTTC.